This TCR beta chain was documented in a study of T cell responses to AZD1222 COVID-19 vaccine. Study-level background: Timing groups of about 4 and about 12 weeks for second doses were pooled. Study observations and caveats: Repertoire samples came only from after the peak T cell response.

Germline values: CDR1 MDHEN, CDR2 SYDVKM. The length of the CDR3 is 15 residues. The V gene lost 2 bases and the J gene lost 12 bases, with 17 bases spanning the gap. This clone was observed a single time. Its target is not known. Produced via immunoSEQ multiplex PCR; TCRdb's table is partial and in-frame only. The repertoire holds around 130,000 clones, with around 94% as singletons. The receptor's source is an adult in good health. The chain links TRBV28 to TRBJ1-6, with no clear D. Sample: peripheral blood, taken on day 0 of AZD1222 vaccination. The CDR3 coding sequence is TGTGCCAGCAGTTTAGAACAAGACACCCAATTACCCCTCCACTTT. This encodes CASSLEQDTQLPLHF.